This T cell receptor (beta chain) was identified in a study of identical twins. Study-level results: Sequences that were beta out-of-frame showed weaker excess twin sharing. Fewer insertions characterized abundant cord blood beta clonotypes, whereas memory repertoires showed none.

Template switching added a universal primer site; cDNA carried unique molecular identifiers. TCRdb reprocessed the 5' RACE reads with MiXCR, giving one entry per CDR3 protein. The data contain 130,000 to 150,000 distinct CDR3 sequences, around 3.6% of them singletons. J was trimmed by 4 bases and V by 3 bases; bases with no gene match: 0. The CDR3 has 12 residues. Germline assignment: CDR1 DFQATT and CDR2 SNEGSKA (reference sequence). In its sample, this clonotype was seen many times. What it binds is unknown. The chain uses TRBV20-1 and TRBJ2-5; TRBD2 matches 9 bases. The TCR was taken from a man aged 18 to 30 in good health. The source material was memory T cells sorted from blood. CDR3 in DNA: TGCAGTGCTAGGGGACTAGCAGAGACCCAGTACTTC. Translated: CSARGLAETQYF.